The T cell receptor beta chain under discussion was sequenced for a study of metastatic and nonmetastatic thyroid tumors. TCRdb re-called clones from the PCR reads using MiXCR. This sample has roughly 58,000 clones, with less than 5% found just once. There were no patients who had received any treatment before thyroid surgery. The CDR3 sequence is 12 residues long. Trimming removed 4 bases from V and 3 bases from J, with 6 bases in between. Germline loops: CDR1 ENHRY, CDR2 SYGVKD. This clone came up many times. The receptor's source is a female donor with papillary thyroid cancer or a benign thyroid nodule (not recorded which). Some clones in this sample may be carry-over from other donors' samples. Sequenced sample: blood. The chain couples TRBV10-3 to TRBJ1-1; D is unclear. The CDR3 spells CAISGGDTEAFF. Written as DNA, the CDR3 is TGTGCCATCAGTGGTGGGGACACTGAAGCTTTCTTT.